These 6 T cell receptor beta chains were all obtained from the same sample, sequenced in a study of blood T cell repertoires in COVID-19. This table comes from immunoSEQ multiplex PCR, and its TCRdb copy is limited to in-frame clones, with some not included. This table has just over 650,000 clones, just under 90% appearing once. What was sequenced was peripheral blood. The receptors shown here come from a woman aged 18 to 35 with acute or convalescent COVID-19.

In DNA, the CDR3 is TGTGCCAGCAGCTTAGGACAGGGGACTGGAAACACCATATATTTT. Amino acid sequence: CASSLGQGTGNTIYF. The rearrangement uses TRBV7-3 and TRBJ1-3, with 9 bases matching TRBD1. CDR3 length: 15 amino acids. CDR1 and CDR2 from the germline V gene are SGHTA and FQGTGA. Unmatched junction bases numbered 1, after V lost 2 bases and J lost 2 bases.

The chain is built from TRBV7-9 and TRBJ1-2, with D maybe TRBD1 (5 bases). This CDR3 has 14 amino acids. Trimming shortened V by 7 bases and J by 2 bases, and 14 bases separated the two germline ends. CDR1 and CDR2 (germline): SEHNR, FQNEAQ (reference sequence). DNA of the CDR3: TGTGCCAGCACTGACAGCCTTTTAAACTATGGCTACACCTTC. It yields the protein CASTDSLLNYGYTF.

Here the CDR3 DNA reads TGTGCCAGTAGTATAGATCCCAAACGGGGTACAGATACGCAGTATTTT. Translating gives CASSIDPKRGTDTQYF. This chain links TRBV19 with TRBJ2-3, with D possibly being TRBD2 (5 bases). There are 16 residues in the CDR3. V lost 0 bases, J lost 3 bases, and 13 bases lay in between. CDR1 is LNHDA and CDR2 is SQIVND in the germline V gene (reference sequence).

The chain has TRBV12-5 and TRBJ1-1; the match to TRBD1 covers 9 bases. V gave up 0 bases and J gave up 5 bases; unmatched junction bases: 13. The CDR3 is 18 amino acids. Germline V gives CDR1 LGHNT, CDR2 FRNRAP. The CDR3 coding sequence is TGTGCTAGTGGTTTGGTAATTATGGGGGGACAGGGTCCAACTGAAGCTTTCTTT. Protein: CASGLVIMGGQGPTEAFF. The variable domain in full, with the rest retrieved from reference TRBV12-5 and TRBJ1-1, is DARVTQTPRHKVTEMGQEVTMRCQPILGHNTVFWYRQTMMQGLELLAYFRNRAPLDDSGMPKDRFSAEMPDATLATLKIQPSEPRDSAVYFCASGLVIMGGQGPTEAFFGQGTRLTVV.

This clone was seen just once. The V call is TRBV5-4, the J call TRBJ2-7, with D possibly matching TRBD1 (5 bases). The CDR3 is made up of 12 amino acids. V dropped 5 bases and J dropped 6 bases, with 12 bases sitting between them. The germline V gene has CDR1 SGHNT and CDR2 YYREEE (reference sequence). DNA of the CDR3: TGTGCCAGCAGTCAAGACAGTCTCGAGCAGTACTTC. Its protein is CASSQDSLEQYF.

The chain joins TRBV3-1 (or the pseudogene TRBV3-2) to TRBJ1-2, with D hard to call. The CDR3 totals 12 residues. Germline V lookup: CDR1 LGHDT, CDR2 YNNKEL (reference sequence). Trimming shortened V by 3 bases and J by 8 bases, and 10 bases separated the two germline ends. DNA for the CDR3: TGTGCCAGCAGCCAGCGGGAGGGCGGCTACACCTTC. Translation gives CASSQREGGYTF.